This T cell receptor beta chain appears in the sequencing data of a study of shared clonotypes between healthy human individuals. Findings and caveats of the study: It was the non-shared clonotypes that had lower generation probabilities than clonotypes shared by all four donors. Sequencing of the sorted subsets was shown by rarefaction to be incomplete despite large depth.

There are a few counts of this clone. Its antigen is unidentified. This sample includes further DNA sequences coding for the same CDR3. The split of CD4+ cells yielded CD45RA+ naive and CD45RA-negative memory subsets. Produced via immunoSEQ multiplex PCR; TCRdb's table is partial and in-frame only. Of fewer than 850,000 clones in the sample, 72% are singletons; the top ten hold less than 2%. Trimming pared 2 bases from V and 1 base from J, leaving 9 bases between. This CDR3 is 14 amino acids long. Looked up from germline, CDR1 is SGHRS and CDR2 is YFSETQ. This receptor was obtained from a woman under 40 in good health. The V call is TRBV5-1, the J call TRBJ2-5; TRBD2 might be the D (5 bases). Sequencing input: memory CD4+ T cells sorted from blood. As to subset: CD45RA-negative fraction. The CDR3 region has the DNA TGCGCCAGCAGCTTAGGAGGATCCCAAGAGACCCAGTACTTC. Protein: CASSLGGSQETQYF.